These 31 T cell receptor beta chains came from one sample sequenced in a study of blood T cell repertoires in COVID-19. Generated by immunoSEQ multiplex PCR, the TCRdb table keeps only in-frame clones and is missing some. The data show 120,000 or so clones, over 75% seen once. The sequencing input was peripheral blood. All receptors come from a woman older than 75 with acute or convalescent COVID-19.

The chain recombines TRBV29-1 with TRBJ1-2; possibly TRBD1 for D (5 bases). CDR1 and CDR2 (germline): SQVTM, ANQGSEA. With 6 bases removed from V and 9 bases from J, the gap between germline ends came to 23 bases. The CDR3 runs to 14 residues. Written as DNA, the CDR3 is TGCAGCGTCCTAGAGGAAGGGGTAGGCGTTTGCTACACCTTC. It translates to CSVLEEGVGVCYTF.

The chain links TRBV5-4 to TRBJ2-7, with D possibly being TRBD1 (5 bases). Trimming left V 0 bases short and J 0 bases short, with 7 bases between. CDR1 SGHNT and CDR2 YYREEE come from the germline V gene (reference sequence). CDR3 size: 14 residues. CDR3 sequence (DNA): TGTGCCAGCAGCTTGGACAGGAGCTCCTACGAGCAGTACTTC. Encoded protein: CASSLDRSSYEQYF. Using reference TRBV5-4 and TRBJ2-7 for the parts outside the CDR3, the full variable domain is ETGVTQSPTHLIKTRGQQVTLRCSSQSGHNTVSWYQQALGQGPQFIFQYYREEENGRGNFPPRFSGLQFPNYSSELNVNALELDDSALYLCASSLDRSSYEQYFGPGTRLTVT.

CDR3 residues: CASSFGDSHSGNTIYF. For the CDR3, the DNA is TGCGCCAGCAGCTTTGGGGACAGTCACTCTGGAAACACCATATATTTT. V gene TRBV5-1 combines with J gene TRBJ1-3; the match to TRBD1 covers 7 bases. Germline lookup yields CDR1 SGHRS and CDR2 YFSETQ. V was clipped by 2 bases and J by 0 bases; unmatched bases: 5. This CDR3 has 16 residues.

The genes are TRBV29-1 and TRBJ2-3, with TRBD1 as a possible D gene (6 bases). The CDR3 is 13 amino acids. Germline V gives CDR1 SQVTM, CDR2 ANQGSEA. V was trimmed by 6 bases and J by 2 bases, leaving 12 bases between them. The CDR3 nucleotides read TGCAGCGTCAGAGGGGGTCTCACAGATACGCAGTATTTT. This gives the protein CSVRGGLTDTQYF.

This clone is a singleton in its sample. This chain uses TRBV28 with TRBJ2-1, with D possibly being TRBD2 (6 bases). With 7 bases removed from V and 6 bases from J, the gap between germline ends came to 10 bases. The V gene's germline CDR1 is MDHEN and CDR2 SYDVKM. This CDR3 has 12 amino acids. This CDR3 reads CASTVGGNEQFF. Here the CDR3 DNA reads TGTGCCAGCACCGTGGGGGGCAATGAGCAGTTCTTC. The full variable domain, with the rest looked up from reference TRBV28 and TRBJ2-1, is DVKVTQSSRYLVKRTGEKVFLECVQDMDHENMFWYRQDPGLGLRLIYFSYDVKMKEKGDIPEGYSVSREKKERFSLILESASTNQTSMYLCASTVGGNEQFFGPGTRLTVL.

The CDR3: CASGPGGSGANVLTF. CDR3 coding DNA: TGTGCCAGCGGCCCCGGGGGCTCTGGGGCCAACGTCCTGACTTTC. The chain has TRBV2 and TRBJ2-6, with D possibly matching TRBD2 (6 bases). This CDR3 region has 15 residues. Trimming shortened V by 8 bases and J by 0 bases, and 11 bases separated the two germline ends. CDR1 and CDR2 from the germline V gene are SNHLY and FYNNEI.

A single count supports this clone. The sample contains more than one DNA sequence encoding this CDR3. This chain uses TRBV12-3 or TRBV12-4 with TRBJ2-3; D gene unclear. V was shortened by 3 bases and J by 1 base, with 5 bases between the two germline ends. The CDR3 has 13 amino acids. This chain's CDR3 is CASSFQGTDTQYF. CDR3 sequence (DNA): TGTGCCAGCAGTTTTCAGGGCACAGATACGCAGTATTTT.

V gene TRBV7-6 combines with J gene TRBJ1-4; D is ambiguous. Trimming left V 4 bases short and J 8 bases short, with 17 bases between. From germline, CDR1 is SGHVS and CDR2 FNYEAQ. This CDR3 contains 15 residues. The CDR3 protein is CASSSASVRGEKLFF. For the CDR3, the DNA is TGTGCCAGCAGCTCCGCGTCTGTCAGAGGAGAAAAACTGTTTTTT.

The V and J genes are TRBV5-6 and TRBJ1-1, with 8 nucleotides matching TRBD1. Germline V CDR1 and CDR2: SGHDT, YYEEEE. Trimming at V came to 2 bases and at J to 6 bases, leaving 0 bases not matched to a gene. The CDR3 covers 12 residues. Here the CDR3 reads CASSFRGPEAFF. CDR3 coding DNA: TGTGCCAGCAGCTTCAGGGGGCCTGAAGCTTTCTTT.

This chain uses TRBV10-3 with TRBJ2-2; D not certain. V lost 0 bases and J lost 6, with 5 bases in between. Germline CDR1 and CDR2: ENHRY and SYGVKD. There are 13 residues in the CDR3. CDR3 sequence reads: CAISESLSGELFF. In DNA, the CDR3 is TGTGCCATCAGTGAGTCCCTTTCCGGGGAGCTGTTTTTT.

The chain couples TRBV19 to TRBJ1-1, with TRBD1 matching over 8 bases. Germline lookup yields CDR1 LNHDA and CDR2 SQIVND (reference sequence). The V gene end was trimmed by 3 bases and the J gene end by 11 bases; junction bases not matched to a gene: 5. The CDR3 runs to 12 residues. The CDR3 DNA is TGTGCCAGTAGTATCGGACAGGGTTGGGCTTTCTTT. It yields the protein CASSIGQGWAFF.

The chain couples TRBV4-1 to TRBJ1-5; no firm D call. There are 16 residues in the CDR3. Germline CDR1 reads MGHRA; CDR2 reads YSYEKL. V shed 2 bases and J shed 2 bases, with 13 bases lying between them. For the CDR3, the DNA is TGCGCCAGCAGCCAATATGGGAGGAAGCGCAATCAGCCCCAGCATTTT. This gives the protein CASSQYGRKRNQPQHF.

The rearrangement links TRBV19 to TRBJ1-5, with D unclear. In germline, CDR1 is LNHDA, CDR2 SQIVND (reference sequence). This CDR3 is built from 13 residues. Between the trimmed V and J ends, which lost 1 base and 7 bases, there was a span of 8 bases. The CDR3 sequence: CASSIVRVQPQHF. CDR3 nucleotide sequence: TGTGCCAGTAGTATAGTCCGGGTCCAGCCCCAGCATTTT.

The chain links TRBV6-5 to TRBJ1-1; the match to TRBD1 covers 9 bases. The V segment lost 2 bases and the J segment 0 bases; nucleotides outside the gene matches: 4. CDR1 is MNHEY, CDR2 SVGAGI, per germline. The CDR3 covers 16 residues. DNA for the CDR3: TGTGCCAGCAGTTACGACAGGGGGTCGTTGAACACTGAAGCTTTCTTT. Amino acids: CASSYDRGSLNTEAFF.

The genes are TRBV28 and TRBJ1-2, with TRBD1 as a possible D gene (5 bases). Germline-derived CDR1 and CDR2 are MDHEN and SYDVKM. The CDR3 totals 13 residues. Trimming cost V 5 bases and J 4 bases, with 11 bases left between them. The CDR3 loop is CASSLTQAYGYTF. The CDR3 DNA is TGTGCCAGCAGTCTCACACAGGCCTATGGCTACACCTTC.

This clone was seen more than once but under ten times. This sample includes further DNA sequences coding for the same CDR3. The V call is TRBV7-2, the J call TRBJ2-7; TRBD1 might be the D (6 bases). The CDR3 covers 14 residues. Per the germline V gene, CDR1 is SGHTA and CDR2 is FQGNSA. V was shortened by 4 bases and J by 0 bases, with 10 bases between the two germline ends. The CDR3 region is CASSSNRVSYEQYF. DNA of the CDR3: TGTGCCAGCAGCTCAAACAGGGTCTCCTACGAGCAGTACTTC.

The chain carries TRBV2 and TRBJ2-1, with D possibly matching TRBD2 (6 bases). This CDR3 is 13 amino acids long. V dropped 10 bases and J dropped 3 bases, with 13 bases sitting between them. Germline V gives CDR1 SNHLY, CDR2 FYNNEI. In DNA, the CDR3 is TGTGCCACCCCTCGGGGAGGCTACAATGAGCAGTTCTTC. It encodes CATPRGGYNEQFF.

This chain connects TRBV18 to TRBJ1-1; TRBD1 aligns across 7 bases. V was pared by 3 bases and J by 4 bases, with 5 bases of the junction left unmatched. Germline V gene lookup returns CDR1 KGHSH and CDR2 LQKENI. The CDR3 is 14 residues long. In DNA, the CDR3 is TGTGCCAGCTCACCGATGACAGGGTCCACTGAAGCTTTCTTT. Encoded protein: CASSPMTGSTEAFF.

The rearrangement links TRBV19 to TRBJ1-6; TRBD1 agrees at 8 bases. There are 14 residues in the CDR3. Per germline, CDR1 LNHDA and CDR2 SQIVND (reference sequence). After removal of 5 bases from V and 9 bases from J, the junction contained 6 bases not matched to a gene. CDR3 sequence (DNA): TGTGCCAGTAGTCCGGACAGGGCCTCTTCACCCCTCCACTTT. Amino acid sequence: CASSPDRASSPLHF. Variable domain in full (rest from reference TRBV19 and TRBJ1-6): DGGITQSPKYLFRKEGQNVTLSCEQNLNHDAMYWYRQDPGQGLRLIYYSQIVNDFQKGDIAEGYSVSREKKESFPLTVTSAQKNPTAFYLCASSPDRASSPLHFGNGTRLTVT.

V is TRBV6-5 and J is TRBJ1-2; TRBD1 matches 9 bases. This CDR3 contains 15 residues. V shed 5 bases, J shed 3 bases, and the junction held 7 bases outside the gene matches. Germline CDR1 is MNHEY and CDR2 is SVGAGI. The chain's CDR3 is CASSPTGQGYYGYTF. CDR3 DNA: TGTGCCAGCAGTCCGACCGGACAGGGGTACTATGGCTACACCTTC.

This rearrangement joins TRBV7-2 to TRBJ2-1; the match to TRBD1 covers 8 bases. The CDR3 is 14 residues long. Germline lookup yields CDR1 SGHTA and CDR2 FQGNSA. V dropped 5 bases and J dropped 7; count of bases not matched to a gene: 7. CDR3 nucleotide sequence: TGTGCCAGCAGCCGTCGAACAGGGGGAAATGAGCAGTTCTTC. Its translation: CASSRRTGGNEQFF.

This clone has just a few counts. V is TRBV9 and J is TRBJ1-2, with D uncertain. Germline assignment: CDR1 SGDLS and CDR2 YYNGEE. The CDR3 extends over 15 amino acids. V was pared by 0 bases and J by 8 bases, with 17 bases between. The CDR3 reads CASSVEMSRRLGYTF. Here the CDR3 DNA reads TGTGCCAGCAGCGTAGAGATGTCGAGGAGACTCGGCTACACCTTC.

This chain joins TRBV2 and TRBJ2-5; 9 nucleotides align to TRBD2. The CDR3 contains 15 residues. Trimming at V came to 2 bases and at J to 6 bases, leaving 7 bases not matched to a gene. The V gene's germline CDR1 is SNHLY and CDR2 FYNNEI. CDR3: CASSEQGGGVQTQYF. DNA of the CDR3: TGTGCCAGCAGTGAACAGGGCGGGGGGGTTCAGACCCAGTACTTC.

The gene calls are TRBV4-3 and TRBJ1-2; weak D call: TRBD1 (6 bases). V lost 1 base and J 9 bases, leaving 15 bases between the germline ends. The CDR3 extends over 14 amino acids. In germline, CDR1 is LGHNA, CDR2 YSLEER. The CDR3 DNA reads as TGCGCCAGCAGCCAAGTAGTGGGGCAGGGGCGCTACACCTTC. As protein: CASSQVVGQGRYTF.

This clone was seen only once. V gene TRBV19 combines with J gene TRBJ1-5; D is unresolved. The V end was cut by 3 bases, the J end by 2 bases, with 11 bases between. The CDR3 spans 15 residues. Germline CDR1 reads LNHDA; CDR2 reads SQIVND (reference sequence). The CDR3 spells CASSIEAEGNQPQHF. CDR3 in DNA: TGTGCCAGTAGTATCGAAGCGGAAGGCAATCAGCCCCAGCATTTT.

The V and J genes are TRBV12-3 or TRBV12-4 and TRBJ1-5; 7 nucleotides align to TRBD1. This CDR3 region has 13 residues. V was pared by 2 bases and J by 6 bases, with 1 base of the junction left unmatched. CDR3: CASSLRGLQPQHF. For the CDR3, the DNA is TGTGCCAGCAGTTTAAGGGGGCTTCAGCCCCAGCATTTT.

This clone has just a few counts. V gene TRBV5-6 combines with J gene TRBJ2-1; TRBD2 agrees at 8 bases. V lost 9 bases and J lost 2; bases outside the gene matches: 7. Per the germline V gene, CDR1 is SGHDT and CDR2 is YYEEEE. The CDR3 runs to 14 residues. The DNA for the CDR3 is TGTGCCACCTCGGGGGGGGGCCCCTACAATGAGCAGTTCTTC. Amino acids: CATSGGGPYNEQFF.

The chain links TRBV5-8 to TRBJ1-3; no firm D call. Between the trimmed V and J ends, which lost 6 bases and 2 bases, there was a span of 12 bases. Germline CDR1 is SGHTS and CDR2 is YDEGEE. The CDR3 runs to 14 residues. The CDR3 loop is CASTTWPAGNTIYF. DNA of the CDR3: TGTGCCAGCACCACCTGGCCCGCTGGAAACACCATATATTTT.

The gene calls are TRBV7-6 and TRBJ2-1; 16 bases agree with TRBD2. V gave up 4 bases and J gave up 4 bases; unmatched junction bases: 19. CDR3 length equals 22 residues. Germline V lookup: CDR1 SGHVS, CDR2 FNYEAQ. In DNA form, the CDR3 reads TGTGCCAGCAGCTACTTATCGCCCGGGACTAGCGGGGGGGGTAACCGATACAATGAGCAGTTCTTC. Encoded protein: CASSYLSPGTSGGGNRYNEQFF.

V gene TRBV21-1 combines with J gene TRBJ1-1; the table's D call TRBD1 went unverified against the DNA. TRBV21-1 is shown as a pseudogene. CDR3 length: 18 residues. CDR3 protein: CASRHKSHQDRMNTEAFF. DNA of the CDR3: TGTGCCAGCAGACACAAAAGTCATCAAGACAGGATGAACACTGAAGCTTTCTTT.

The rearrangement joins TRBV5-6 to TRBJ1-1, with a possible D match to TRBD1 (6 bases). Germline lookup yields CDR1 SGHDT and CDR2 YYEEEE. V was shortened by 0 bases and J by 1 base, with 13 bases between the two germline ends. The CDR3 covers 16 residues. The CDR3 bases are TGTGCCAGCAGCTTGGAAGGACAGCCAGGGAACACTGAAGCTTTCTTT. This encodes CASSLEGQPGNTEAFF.